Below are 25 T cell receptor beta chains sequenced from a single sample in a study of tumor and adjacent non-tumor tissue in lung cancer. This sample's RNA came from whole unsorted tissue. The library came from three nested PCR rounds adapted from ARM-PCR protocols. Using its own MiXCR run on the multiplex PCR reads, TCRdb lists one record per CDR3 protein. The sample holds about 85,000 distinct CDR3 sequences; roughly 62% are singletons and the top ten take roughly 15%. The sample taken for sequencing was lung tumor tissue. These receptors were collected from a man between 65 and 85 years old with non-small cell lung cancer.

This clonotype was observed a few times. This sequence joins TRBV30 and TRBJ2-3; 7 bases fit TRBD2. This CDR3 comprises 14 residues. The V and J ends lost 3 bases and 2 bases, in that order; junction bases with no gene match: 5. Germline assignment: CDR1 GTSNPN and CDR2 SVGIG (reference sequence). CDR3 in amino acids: CAWRKAGTTDTQYF. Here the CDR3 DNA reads TGTGCCTGGAGGAAAGCGGGAACCACAGATACGCAGTATTTT.

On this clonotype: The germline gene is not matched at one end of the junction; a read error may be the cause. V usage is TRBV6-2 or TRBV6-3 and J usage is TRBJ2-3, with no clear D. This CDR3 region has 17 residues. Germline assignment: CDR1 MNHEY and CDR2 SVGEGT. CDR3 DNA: TGTGCCAGCAGTTACCCGCCCTCACGACGTTACACAGATATGCAGTATTTT. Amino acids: CASSYPPSRRYTDMQYF.

In nucleotides, the CDR3 is TGTGCCAGCAGCCATCCAGGACTAGCGGGAGGGAACACCGAGAAGCTGTTTTTT. Translated: CASSHPGLAGGNTEKLFF. The rearrangement links TRBV4-2 to TRBJ2-2, with 15 nucleotides matching TRBD2. Germline assignment: CDR1 LGHNA and CDR2 YNFKEQ. The CDR3 extends over 18 amino acids. Unmatched junction bases numbered 14, after V lost 3 bases and J lost 12 bases.

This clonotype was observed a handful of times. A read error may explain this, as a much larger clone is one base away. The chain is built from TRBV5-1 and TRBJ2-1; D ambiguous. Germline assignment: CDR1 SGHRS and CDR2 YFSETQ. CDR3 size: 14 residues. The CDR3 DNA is TGCGCCAACAGCTTGTACAGTGTAGGCAATGAGCAGTTCTTC. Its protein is CANSLYSVGNEQFF.

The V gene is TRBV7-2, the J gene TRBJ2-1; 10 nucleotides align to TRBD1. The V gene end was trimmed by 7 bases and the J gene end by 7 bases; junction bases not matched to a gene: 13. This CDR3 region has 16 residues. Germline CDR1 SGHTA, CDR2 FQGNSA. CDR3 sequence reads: CTSTTGRGQGRNEQFF. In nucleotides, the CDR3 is TGTACCAGCACCACCGGCAGGGGACAGGGGAGGAATGAGCAGTTCTTC.

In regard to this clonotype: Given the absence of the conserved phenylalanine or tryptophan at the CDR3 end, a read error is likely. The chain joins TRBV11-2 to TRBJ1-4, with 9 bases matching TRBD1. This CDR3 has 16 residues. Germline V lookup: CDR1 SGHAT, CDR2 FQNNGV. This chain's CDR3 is CASTGQGMASGEKLFL. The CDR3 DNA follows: TGTGCTAGCACCGGACAGGGGATGGCTTCCGGTGAAAAACTGTTTTTA.

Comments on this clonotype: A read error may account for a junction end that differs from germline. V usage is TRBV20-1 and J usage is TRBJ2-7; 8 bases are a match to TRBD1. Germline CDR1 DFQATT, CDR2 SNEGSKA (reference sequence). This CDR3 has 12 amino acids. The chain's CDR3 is CNATASGGEKYF. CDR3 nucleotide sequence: TGCAATGCTACGGCGTCAGGGGGCGAGAAGTACTTC.

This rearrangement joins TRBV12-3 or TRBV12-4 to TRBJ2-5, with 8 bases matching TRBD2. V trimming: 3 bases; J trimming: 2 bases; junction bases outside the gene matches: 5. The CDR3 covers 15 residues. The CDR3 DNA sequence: TGTGCCAGCAGTTTTCGACTAGCGCAGCAAGAGACCCAGTACTTC. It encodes CASSFRLAQQETQYF.

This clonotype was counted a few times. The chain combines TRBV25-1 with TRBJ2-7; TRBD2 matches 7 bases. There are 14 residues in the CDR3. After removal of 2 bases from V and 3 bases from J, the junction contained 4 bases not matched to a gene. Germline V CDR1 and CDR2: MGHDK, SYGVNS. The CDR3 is CASSETGRGYEQYF. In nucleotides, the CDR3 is TGTGCCAGCAGTGAAACGGGGAGGGGCTACGAGCAGTACTTC.

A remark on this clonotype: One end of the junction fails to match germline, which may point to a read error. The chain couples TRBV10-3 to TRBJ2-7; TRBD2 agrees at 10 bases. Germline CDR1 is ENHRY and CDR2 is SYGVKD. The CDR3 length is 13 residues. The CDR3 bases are TGTGCCATCAGTGGTCAGGGGACTAGCGAGCGGTACTTC. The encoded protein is CAISGQGTSERYF.

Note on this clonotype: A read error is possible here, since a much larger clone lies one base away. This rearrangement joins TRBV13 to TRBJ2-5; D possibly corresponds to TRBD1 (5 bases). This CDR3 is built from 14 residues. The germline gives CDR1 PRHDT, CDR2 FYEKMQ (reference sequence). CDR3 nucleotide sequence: TGTGCCAACAGCAGCAGGGTTTTACAAGAGACCCAGTACTTC. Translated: CANSSRVLQETQYF.

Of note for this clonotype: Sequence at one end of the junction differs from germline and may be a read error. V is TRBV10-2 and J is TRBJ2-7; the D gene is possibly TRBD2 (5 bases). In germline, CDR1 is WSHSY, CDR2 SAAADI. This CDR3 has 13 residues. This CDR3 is CASSVGEDYEQYF. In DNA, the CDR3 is TGCGCTAGCAGTGTCGGGGAAGACTACGAGCAGTACTTC.

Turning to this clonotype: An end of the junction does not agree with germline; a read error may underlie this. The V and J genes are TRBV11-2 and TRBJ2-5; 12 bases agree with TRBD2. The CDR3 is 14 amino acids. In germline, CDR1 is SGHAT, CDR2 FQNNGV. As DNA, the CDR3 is TGTGCCAGCAGATGGACTAGCGGGGTGGAGACCCGGTACTTC. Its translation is CASRWTSGVETRYF.

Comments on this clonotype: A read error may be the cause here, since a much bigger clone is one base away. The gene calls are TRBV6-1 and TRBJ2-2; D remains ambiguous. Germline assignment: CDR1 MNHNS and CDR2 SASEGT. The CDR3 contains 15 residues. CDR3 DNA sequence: TGTACCAGCAGTGAAATGGCCGCCGCCACCGGGGAGCTGTTTTTT. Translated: CTSSEMAAATGELFF.

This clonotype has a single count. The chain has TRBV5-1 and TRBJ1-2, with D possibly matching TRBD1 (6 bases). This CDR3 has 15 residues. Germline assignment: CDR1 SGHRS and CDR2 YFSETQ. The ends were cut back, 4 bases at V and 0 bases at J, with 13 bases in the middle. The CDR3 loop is CASSPDSYPNYGYTF. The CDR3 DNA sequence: TGCGCCAGCAGCCCGGACAGTTATCCTAACTATGGCTACACCTTC.

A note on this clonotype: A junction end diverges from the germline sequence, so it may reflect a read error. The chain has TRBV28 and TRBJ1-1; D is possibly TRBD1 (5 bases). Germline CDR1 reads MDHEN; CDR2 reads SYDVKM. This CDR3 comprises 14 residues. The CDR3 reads CASSITARARKSTF. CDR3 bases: TGTGCCAGCAGTATCACTGCCAGGGCTCGGAAATCAACTTTT.

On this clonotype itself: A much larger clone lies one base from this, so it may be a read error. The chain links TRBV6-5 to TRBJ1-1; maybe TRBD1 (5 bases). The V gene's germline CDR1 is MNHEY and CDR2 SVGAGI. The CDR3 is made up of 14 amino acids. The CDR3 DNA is TGTGTCAGCAAGAATCAGGGCCAGAACACTGAAGCTTTCTTT. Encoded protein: CVSKNQGQNTEAFF.

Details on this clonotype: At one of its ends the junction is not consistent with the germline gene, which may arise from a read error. CDR3 bases: TGTGTCAGCAGCCCGGGGGATGCCGGGGGCGGGGAACTGTTTTTT. It yields the protein CVSSPGDAGGGELFF. The chain has TRBV11-1 and TRBJ2-2; the D call may be TRBD1 or TRBD2 (6 bases each). The CDR3 sequence is 15 residues long. Germline V CDR1 and CDR2: SGHAT, FQDESV (reference sequence).

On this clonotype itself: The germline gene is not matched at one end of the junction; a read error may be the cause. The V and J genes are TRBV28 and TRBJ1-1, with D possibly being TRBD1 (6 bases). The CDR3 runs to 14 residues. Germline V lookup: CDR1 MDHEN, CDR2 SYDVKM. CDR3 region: CTSRGPRKDTEAVF. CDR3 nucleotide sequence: TGTACCAGCAGGGGCCCGAGGAAGGACACTGAAGCTGTCTTT.

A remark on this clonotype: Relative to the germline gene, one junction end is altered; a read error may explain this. CDR3 loop: CTSIQDLWTGARIQYF. The CDR3 DNA is TGCACCAGCATCCAAGATCTGTGGACGGGGGCCCGAATTCAGTACTTC. The V gene is TRBV4-1, the J gene TRBJ2-4, with D perhaps TRBD1 or TRBD2 (6 bases each). Germline CDR1 MGHRA, CDR2 YSYEKL. This CDR3 is built from 16 residues.

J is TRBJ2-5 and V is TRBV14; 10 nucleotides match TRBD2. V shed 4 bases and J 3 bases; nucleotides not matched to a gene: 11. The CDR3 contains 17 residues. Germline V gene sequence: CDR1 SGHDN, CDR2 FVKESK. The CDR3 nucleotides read TGTGCCAGCAGCCTAGCCCGGGGACTAGCGTGTGAAGAGACCCAGTACTTC. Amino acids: CASSLARGLACEETQYF. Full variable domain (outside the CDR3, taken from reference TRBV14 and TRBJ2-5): EAGVTQFPSHSVIEKGQTVTLRCDPISGHDNLYWYRRVMGKEIKFLLHFVKESKQDESGMPNNRFLAERTGGTYSTLKVQPAELEDSGVYFCASSLARGLACEETQYFGPGTRLLVL.

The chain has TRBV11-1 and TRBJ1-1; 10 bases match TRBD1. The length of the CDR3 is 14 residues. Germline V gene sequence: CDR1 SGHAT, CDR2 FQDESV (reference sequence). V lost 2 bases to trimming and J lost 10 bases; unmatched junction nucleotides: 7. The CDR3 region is CASSLTRDRGRAFF. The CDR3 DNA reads TGTGCCAGCAGCTTAACCCGTGACAGGGGGCGAGCTTTCTTT.

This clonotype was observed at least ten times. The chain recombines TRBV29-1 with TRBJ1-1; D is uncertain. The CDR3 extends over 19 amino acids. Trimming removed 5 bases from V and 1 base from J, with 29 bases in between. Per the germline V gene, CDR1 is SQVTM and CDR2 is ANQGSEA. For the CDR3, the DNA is TGCAGCGTTTTGGGTTCAGCGGGAACTACCGATCCCTGGAACACTGAAGCTTTCTTT. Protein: CSVLGSAGTTDPWNTEAFF.

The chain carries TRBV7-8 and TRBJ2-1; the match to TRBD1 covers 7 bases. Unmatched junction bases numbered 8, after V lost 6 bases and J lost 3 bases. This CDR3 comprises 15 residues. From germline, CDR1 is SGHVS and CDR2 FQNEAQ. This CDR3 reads CASSLRDSNYNEQFF. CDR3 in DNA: TGTGCCAGCAGTCTCCGGGACAGCAACTACAATGAGCAGTTCTTC.

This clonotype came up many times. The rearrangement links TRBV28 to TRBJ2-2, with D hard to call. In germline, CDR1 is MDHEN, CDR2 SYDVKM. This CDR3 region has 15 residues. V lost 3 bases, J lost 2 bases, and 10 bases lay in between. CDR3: CASSFRALNTGELFF. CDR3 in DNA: TGTGCCAGCAGTTTCCGGGCCCTTAACACCGGGGAGCTGTTTTTT. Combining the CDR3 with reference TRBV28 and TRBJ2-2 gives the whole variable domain DVKVTQSSRYLVKRTGEKVFLECVQDMDHENMFWYRQDPGLGLRLIYFSYDVKMKEKGDIPEGYSVSREKKERFSLILESASTNQTSMYLCASSFRALNTGELFFGEGSRLTVL.